This TCR beta chain was obtained from a study of blood T cells in healthy people across ages (dated by TCRdb to 2014 to 2015). In the study overall: Template switching captured roughly one uniquely barcoded TCR beta cDNA molecule per two T cells in model experiments. To avoid experimental bias, donors of different ages were spread randomly across the sequencing lanes. Using deep sequencing normalized with unique cDNA molecular identifiers, the study measured how TCR beta repertoire diversity changes with age. Donors were grouped into four age groups: young (average about 15 years), middle-aged (around 39), aged (about 59) and long-lived (approximately 82). Two additional independent replicas of 1 million unique cDNA reads from the same blood draw were analyzed for two donors (one aged 18 to 29 and one aged 80 or older).

The germline V gene supplies CDR1 MDHEN and CDR2 SYDVKM. The CDR3 runs 14 residues from the cysteine to the phenylalanine. Only CDR3 DNA remains: 42 bases, in frame from the first base. On this clonotype itself: Its binding antigen is unknown. The junction departs from the called germline gene at one end, perhaps through a read error.

Systemically healthy Caucasian individuals from Russia, around 39 in total and aged about 6 to 100 years, were included as donors. Ten milliliters of peripheral blood were drawn from each donor into EDTA-treated Vacutainer tubes. Ficoll-Paque density-gradient centrifugation was used to isolate PBMCs, with at least 7 million per sample. Total RNA, at least 6 micrograms per sample, was extracted from PBMCs with Trizol reagent. The percentages of naive CD45RAhigh/CD27high T cells were determined by flow cytometry on a PBMC aliquot from every donor. Results the study describes overall, beyond this receptor: Conclusive comparison of naive and antigen-experienced compartments was prevented by the profiling of bulk unsorted PBMCs. Compared with the aged group, the long-lived group had more naive CD4+ T cells, fewer expanded clones and increased TCR diversity, a pattern suggesting age selection. Observed TCR beta diversity per million T cells fell roughly linearly with age, and a significant reduction was already apparent by age around 40. The percentage of naive T cells measured by flow cytometry correlated strongly with observed TCR beta diversity. Because the CMV infection status of the donors was unknown, age-related changes in expanded clonotypes may potentially have been confounded. Estimates of total diversity from one million sequenced T cells were regarded as lower bounds and underestimates.

Library construction relied on 5' RACE. These reads were obtained on an Illumina HiSeq 2500. A second PCR of roughly 6 to 12 cycles was run with a J-beta primer mix and a sample-barcoded 5' primer. A template-switch 5' adaptor carrying 12 random nucleotides introduced a unique molecular identifier onto each TCR beta cDNA molecule. Each sample yielded at least 3 million CDR3-containing paired-end reads. All of the RNA was converted into first-strand cDNA using the Mint cDNA synthesis kit, with a TRBC-specific oligonucleotide serving as the primer. Following uracil-DNA glycosylase treatment, a first 18-cycle PCR with universal primers M1SS and BC2_uni_R was performed on all cDNA. Turning to the authors' computational methods: Each sample was normalized by randomly selecting 1 million high-quality reads, each carrying a distinct molecular identifier. Reads sharing molecular identifiers were discarded rather than binned into consensus sequences. CDR3 identification, clonotype clustering and error correction used MiTCR with a Q25 quality threshold and the strictest error-elimination algorithm. A nonparametric unseen species model with Euler transformation was used to estimate a lower bound on total TCR beta diversity. The public reads were reprocessed in TCRdb via fastp at Q25 and MiXCR, keeping in-frame beta chains. Identical CDR3 protein sequences are pooled into one entry, listed with their most common genes and DNA. These V and J calls originate from TCRdb's pipeline instead of the authors' own analysis. The table for this sample lists 650,000 to 800,000 distinct CDR3 sequences; 45% to 60% of them were counted only once. In total, the top ten clones hold approximately 12% of the sample.

The receptor was derived from a woman older than 75 in good health. Material for sequencing was blood. The V gene is TRBV28 and the J gene is TRBJ2-6; 7 bases in the junction line up with TRBD1. The CDR3 protein sequence reads: CAVTGPAGADVLTF. The bases are TGTGCCGTGACAGGGCCGGCTGGGGCCGACGTCCTGACTTTC.